The 12 T cell receptor beta chains below were found in one sample sequenced in a study of T cell changes during pregnancy in multiple sclerosis. The protocol was immunoSEQ multiplex PCR, while the TCRdb copy is restricted to in-frame clones and leaves out a portion. The table records approximately 40,000 clones, nearly 95% of them present only once. The starting material was CD4+ T cells from peripheral blood mononuclear cells, obtained after pregnancy. These receptors all come from a female donor in good health, enrolled as a control in a pregnancy study.

The chain combines TRBV19 with TRBJ1-2, with a weak D call TRBD1 (6 bases). This CDR3 is 13 amino acids long. CDR1 and CDR2 (germline): LNHDA, SQIVND (reference sequence). The germline V and J ends were trimmed by 3 bases and 5 bases, with 10 bases remaining between them. The CDR3 here is CASSIRTAYGYTF. The CDR3 DNA reads as TGTGCCAGTAGTATCCGGACAGCGTATGGCTACACCTTC.

V gene TRBV7-2 combines with J gene TRBJ1-3; D not certain. CDR1 is SGHTA and CDR2 is FQGNSA in the germline V gene. CDR3 size: 13 residues. V was pared by 2 bases and J by 9 bases, with 11 bases between. CDR3 in amino acids: CASSLPHLRTIYF. The CDR3 DNA reads TGTGCCAGCAGCTTACCCCACCTGCGCACCATATATTTT.

V is TRBV11-3 and J is TRBJ1-1; TRBD1 matches at 9 bases. Germline V gives CDR1 SGHNT, CDR2 YENEEA. J was trimmed by 1 base and V by 5 bases; bases with no gene match: 2. The CDR3 is 14 residues long. The DNA for the CDR3 is TGTGCCAGCAGCCCGGGACAGGGGAACACTGAAGCTTTCTTT. Its translation is CASSPGQGNTEAFF.

The chain has TRBV7-9 and TRBJ2-7, with 8 bases lining up with TRBD2. There are 15 residues in the CDR3. Germline CDR1 and CDR2: SEHNR and FQNEAQ (reference sequence). Trimming removed 1 base from V and 3 bases from J; junction bases left unmatched: 5. The CDR3 DNA reads as TGTGCCAGCAGCTTAGTTAGCGGGAAACTCTACGAGCAGTACTTC. Its protein product is CASSLVSGKLYEQYF.

This rearrangement joins TRBV6-1 to TRBJ2-7, with 8 bases lining up with TRBD1. Trimming took 3 bases from V and 3 from J; bases not matched to a gene: 7. CDR3 length equals 15 residues. CDR1 is MNHNS, CDR2 SASEGT, per germline. The chain's CDR3 is CASSDAQGVGYEQYF. CDR3 DNA sequence: TGTGCCAGCAGTGACGCACAGGGGGTGGGCTACGAGCAGTACTTC.

V and J are TRBV7-8 and TRBJ2-3; 14 positions agree with TRBD2. Germline assignment: CDR1 SGHVS and CDR2 FQNEAQ. V gave up 5 bases and J gave up 6 bases; unmatched junction bases: 4. This CDR3 contains 15 residues. The CDR3: CASSRLAGGWDTQYF. CDR3 DNA: TGTGCCAGCAGCAGACTAGCGGGAGGGTGGGATACGCAGTATTTT. Full variable domain (missing parts from reference TRBV7-8 and TRBJ2-3): GAGVSQSPRYKVAKRGQDVALRCDPISGHVSLFWYQQALGQGPEFLTYFQNEAQLDKSGLPSDRFFAERPEGSVSTLKIQRTQQEDSAVYLCASSRLAGGWDTQYFGPGTRLTVL.

This chain links TRBV10-3 with TRBJ1-1, with TRBD1 as a possible D gene (5 bases). The germline V gene has CDR1 ENHRY and CDR2 SYGVKD. This CDR3 region has 14 residues. The V gene lost 3 bases and the J gene lost 4 bases, with 12 bases spanning the gap. The CDR3 region is CAISEGDWGTEAFF. The CDR3 DNA reads TGTGCCATCAGTGAAGGGGACTGGGGCACTGAAGCTTTCTTT.

This rearrangement joins TRBV13 to TRBJ1-6; D is ambiguous. Per the germline V gene, CDR1 is PRHDT and CDR2 is FYEKMQ (reference sequence). The germline V and J ends were trimmed by 3 bases and 8 bases, with 8 bases remaining between them. There are 13 residues in the CDR3. CDR3 DNA sequence: TGTGCCAGCAGCTTCCCCGGGGATTCACCCCTCCACTTT. It encodes CASSFPGDSPLHF.

The chain has TRBV10-2 and TRBJ2-7; D is unclear. Deletions cut 4 bases from V and 0 bases from J, with 16 bases between. This CDR3 has 16 residues. Per germline, CDR1 WSHSY and CDR2 SAAADI. The CDR3 is CASSVSSGLNSYEQYF. The CDR3 DNA sequence: TGCGCCAGCAGTGTATCATCAGGCCTTAACTCCTACGAGCAGTACTTC.

V gene TRBV7-8 combines with J gene TRBJ2-3; D is possibly TRBD1 (6 bases). CDR1 and CDR2 (germline): SGHVS, FQNEAQ. The CDR3 is made up of 14 amino acids. Trimming left V 5 bases short and J 5 bases short, with 14 bases between. The CDR3 is CASSPLGAGDTQYF. In DNA form, the CDR3 reads TGTGCCAGCAGCCCCCTGGGGGCAGGAGATACGCAGTATTTT.

The chain couples TRBV19 to TRBJ1-2, with D possibly being TRBD1 (6 bases). V lost 3 bases and J 4 bases, leaving 15 bases between the germline ends. The germline V gene has CDR1 LNHDA and CDR2 SQIVND (reference sequence). This CDR3 is built from 15 residues. The CDR3 reads CASSMFPGEGYGYTF. Written as DNA, the CDR3 is TGTGCCAGTAGTATGTTTCCAGGGGAGGGCTATGGCTACACCTTC. Full variable domain (outside the CDR3, taken from reference TRBV19 and TRBJ1-2): DGGITQSPKYLFRKEGQNVTLSCEQNLNHDAMYWYRQDPGQGLRLIYYSQIVNDFQKGDIAEGYSVSREKKESFPLTVTSAQKNPTAFYLCASSMFPGEGYGYTFGSGTRLTVV.

The CDR3, as DNA: TGTGCCAGCAGCGAGACAGGGCGACAAGAGACCCAGTACTTC. Encoded protein: CASSETGRQETQYF. This chain links TRBV2 with TRBJ2-5; 7 nucleotides match TRBD1. Per the germline V gene, CDR1 is SNHLY and CDR2 is FYNNEI. V lost 6 bases to trimming and J lost 2 bases; unmatched junction nucleotides: 6. The CDR3 has 14 residues.